This is a list of T cell receptor beta chains from one sample in a study of blood T cells in healthy people across ages. MiXCR, applied by TCRdb to the 5' RACE reads, yields one record per CDR3 protein. The sample records about 380,000 distinct CDR3 sequences, roughly half being singletons. The sequencing sample was made of blood. The origin of the receptors is a man in his fifties or sixties in good health. Both conserved end residues are part of each CDR3. Each record gives: V gene, D gene, clone size, J gene, CDR3 protein, CDR3 DNA. A D gene is named only where the DNA matches it firmly. Some rows mark clone size as missing; the rest say once, few, many or name a class of expanded clone.

TRBV5-4	-	few	TRBJ2-6	CASSSGGRGFQSSGANVLTF	TGTGCCAGCAGCTCCGGGGGCAGGGGCTTCCAAAGCTCTGGGGCCAACGTCCTGACTTTC
TRBV27	-	once	TRBJ1-1	CASSQSTRPNTEAFF	TGTGCCAGCAGTCAGTCGACACGGCCCAACACTGAAGCTTTCTTT
TRBV18	-	many	TRBJ1-1	CASSSNKDTEAFF	TGTGCCAGCTCATCCAACAAGGACACTGAAGCTTTCTTT
TRBV28	TRBD1	-	TRBJ2-3	CASSTPFGQGDTDTQYF	TGTGCCAGCAGTACCCCTTTTGGGCAGGGGGACACAGATACGCAGTATTTT
TRBV7-8	-	-	TRBJ2-5	CASSFLRGHVQATQYF	TGTGCCAGCAGCTTCCTTAGGGGACACGTTCAAGCGACCCAGTACTTC
TRBV6-1	-	-	TRBJ1-2	CASSESTGRGYTF	TGTGCCAGCAGCGAGAGCACAGGCCGTGGCTACACCTTC
TRBV27	-	few	TRBJ2-5	CARAMGPGETQYF	TGTGCCAGAGCCATGGGGCCCGGAGAGACCCAGTACTTC
TRBV7-9	TRBD2	-	TRBJ2-1	CASSFSGRRNEQFF	TGTGCCAGCAGCTTTAGCGGGAGGCGGAATGAGCAGTTCTTC
TRBV29-1	-	few	TRBJ2-1	CSVENGDASSYNEQFF	TGCAGCGTTGAAAATGGGGACGCGAGCTCCTACAATGAGCAGTTCTTC
TRBV6-5	TRBD2	few	TRBJ2-1	CASSYDLSGRGLVF	TGTGCCAGCAGTTATGATCTTAGCGGGAGGGGCCTAGTCTTC
TRBV25-1	-	-	TRBJ1-2	CASSDPAKGSNYGYTF	TGTGCCAGCAGTGACCCCGCGAAGGGGAGTAACTATGGCTACACCTTC
TRBV6-1	-	few	TRBJ2-6	CASWILIPPGANVLTF	TGTGCCAGCTGGATTCTAATTCCCCCTGGGGCCAACGTCCTGACTTTC
TRBV20-1	TRBD2	-	TRBJ2-1	CSASAGTSGINEQFF	TGCAGTGCTAGCGCCGGGACTAGCGGGATCAATGAGCAGTTCTTC
TRBV7-3	TRBD2	-	TRBJ2-1	CASSLTLLAGVNEQFF	TGTGCCAGCAGCTTAACTTTGCTAGCGGGAGTCAATGAGCAGTTCTTC
TRBV9	-	few	TRBJ2-4	CASSVGRRAKNIQYF	TGTGCCAGCAGCGTAGGCCGGAGGGCCAAAAACATTCAGTACTTC
TRBV7-9	TRBD2	-	TRBJ2-1	CASSLSPRLAGAYNEQFF	TGTGCCAGCAGCTTAAGCCCAAGACTAGCGGGAGCCTACAATGAGCAGTTCTTC
TRBV5-1	-	-	TRBJ2-5	CASSLGGSANQETQYF	TGCGCCAGCAGCTTGGGAGGTTCCGCCAACCAAGAGACCCAGTACTTC
TRBV5-8	TRBD1	few	TRBJ2-1	CASSRRTGGAIDEQFF	TGTGCCAGCAGCCGAAGGACAGGGGGCGCGATCGATGAGCAGTTCTTC
TRBV12-3/TRBV12-4	-	-	TRBJ2-7	CASSLADGTYEQYF	TGTGCCAGCAGTTTAGCGGACGGTACCTACGAGCAGTACTTC
TRBV12-5	TRBD1	once	TRBJ2-3	CASGLVPGQGAADTQYF	TGTGCTAGTGGTTTGGTTCCGGGACAGGGGGCCGCAGATACGCAGTATTTT
TRBV4-3	TRBD1	-	TRBJ1-1	CASSRVRGQGMTFF	TGCGCCAGCAGCCGAGTTAGGGGACAGGGTATGACTTTCTTT
TRBV3-1	-	once	TRBJ2-7	CATGTYEQYF	TGTGCCACGGGAACCTACGAGCAGTACTTC
TRBV20-1	TRBD2	once	TRBJ2-5	CSALGRANEQYF	TGCAGTGCCCTGGGGAGGGCGAATGAGCAGTACTTC
TRBV24-1	-	-	TRBJ2-5	CATSDLGRSQETQYF	TGTGCCACCAGTGATTTAGGGCGGTCCCAAGAGACCCAGTACTTC
TRBV29-1	-	-	TRBJ1-5	CSVVFPGSRQPQHF	TGCAGCGTTGTGTTTCCAGGGAGTCGTCAGCCCCAGCATTTT
TRBV20-1	TRBD1	few	TRBJ2-7	CSANRGSGSYEQYF	TGCAGTGCTAACAGGGGTTCGGGCTCCTACGAGCAGTACTTC
TRBV3-1	-	many	TRBJ1-1	CASSRTPGERAFF	TGTGCCAGCAGCCGGACCCCGGGGGAGAGGGCTTTCTTT
TRBV28	TRBD1	few	TRBJ2-1	CASSSPSRDRGLPSYNEQFF	TGTGCCAGCAGTTCCCCTTCCCGGGACAGGGGACTCCCTTCCTACAATGAGCAGTTCTTC
TRBV20-1	TRBD2	few	TRBJ2-7	CSARTSGQYEQYF	TGCAGTGCAAGGACTAGCGGGCAATACGAGCAGTACTTC
TRBV27	-	-	TRBJ1-5	CASSLGVRDNQPQHF	TGTGCCAGCAGTTTAGGGGTGAGGGATAATCAGCCCCAGCATTTT
TRBV4-2	-	many	TRBJ2-1	CASSRSAVSYNEQFF	TGTGCCAGCAGCCGGTCAGCGGTTTCCTACAATGAGCAGTTCTTC
TRBV24-1	TRBD1	once	TRBJ2-7	CATSDFTRTGFYEQYF	TGTGCCACCAGTGATTTTACTAGGACAGGTTTCTACGAGCAGTACTTC
TRBV27	-	-	TRBJ2-7	CASSSSWTSYEQYF	TGTGCCAGCAGCTCCTCCTGGACGTCCTACGAGCAGTACTTC
TRBV20-1	TRBD2	-	TRBJ2-1	CSAPGTSGSRSYNEQFF	TGCAGTGCCCCCGGGACTAGCGGGAGTCGGTCCTACAATGAGCAGTTCTTC
TRBV28	TRBD2	-	TRBJ2-2	CASGLKSGVKTRTGELFF	TGTGCCAGCGGCCTGAAAAGCGGGGTAAAGACACGGACCGGGGAGCTGTTTTTT
TRBV10-3	TRBD1	-	TRBJ1-1	CAIGTGGADTEAFF	TGTGCCATCGGGACAGGGGGCGCAGACACTGAAGCTTTCTTT
TRBV5-1	TRBD2	-	TRBJ2-5	CASRGGEEETQYF	TGCGCCAGCCGCGGGGGGGAGGAAGAGACCCAGTACTTC
TRBV7-2	-	-	TRBJ1-5	CASTIPGQPQHF	TGTGCCAGCACGATTCCAGGTCAGCCCCAGCATTTT
TRBV6-2/TRBV6-3	TRBD2	-	TRBJ2-7	CASSLTSGSNEQYF	TGTGCCAGCAGTTTAACTAGCGGGAGTAACGAGCAGTACTTC
TRBV7-9	-	few	TRBJ2-7	CASSSQPYEQYF	TGTGCCAGCAGCTCCCAACCCTACGAGCAGTACTTC
TRBV20-1	TRBD2	once	TRBJ2-1	CSSPDLGTKNTEQFF	TGCAGTTCCCCCGATTTAGGGACTAAGAATACTGAGCAGTTCTTC
TRBV20-1	-	-	TRBJ1-1	CSAPGGEIRSTEAFF	TGCAGTGCCCCCGGGGGGGAGATTAGGAGCACTGAAGCTTTCTTT
TRBV3-1	-	-	TRBJ1-5	CASSLRGEQPQHF	TGTGCCAGCAGCCTCCGGGGAGAACAGCCCCAGCATTTT
TRBV20-1	-	-	TRBJ2-5	CSARAPPQETQYF	TGCAGTGCTAGAGCCCCCCCGCAAGAGACCCAGTACTTC
TRBV7-9	-	-	TRBJ2-5	CSSSLSQETQYF	TGTTCCAGCAGCTTAAGTCAAGAGACCCAGTACTTC
TRBV6-2/TRBV6-3	-	-	TRBJ1-2	CASSHPGSVTYGYTF	TGTGCCAGCAGTCACCCAGGGAGCGTTACCTATGGCTACACCTTC
TRBV21-1	-	-	TRBJ1-2	CASSKVPESNYGYTF	TGTGCCAGCAGCAAAGTACCGGAGTCTAACTATGGCTACACCTTC
TRBV5-1	TRBD1	-	TRBJ2-7	CASSLGQVGNEQYF	TGCGCCAGCAGCCTTGGACAGGTCGGGAATGAGCAGTACTTC
TRBV6-1	-	few	TRBJ2-4	CASSELRNIQYF	TGTGCCAGCAGTGAATTAAGAAACATTCAGTACTTC
TRBV29-1	TRBD2	few	TRBJ2-3	CSVETLAGTDTQYF	TGCAGCGTTGAGACGCTAGCGGGCACAGATACGCAGTATTTT
TRBV4-1	TRBD2	-	TRBJ2-1	CASSQDPSGTSGGWDNEQFF	TGCGCCAGCAGCCAAGATCCCTCCGGGACTAGCGGGGGTTGGGACAATGAGCAGTTCTTC
TRBV7-2	-	many	TRBJ2-7	CASSPRGGGPTYEQYF	TGTGCCAGCAGCCCTAGGGGAGGGGGACCGACCTACGAGCAGTACTTC
TRBV20-1	-	-	TRBJ2-4	CSARDFYLAKNIQYF	TGCAGTGCTAGAGATTTCTATCTAGCCAAAAACATTCAGTACTTC
TRBV28	-	-	TRBJ2-7	CASSPARGAGEQYF	TGTGCCAGCAGTCCCGCGAGGGGGGCGGGCGAGCAGTACTTC
TRBV30	TRBD1	once	TRBJ2-7	CAFDRVPYRQYF	TGTGCTTTCGACAGGGTCCCCTATAGGCAGTACTTC
TRBV7-9	-	-	TRBJ2-1	CASSQGPAQFF	TGTGCCAGCAGCCAGGGGCCTGCTCAGTTCTTC
TRBV5-1	TRBD1	-	TRBJ2-1	CASGGQGETQFF	TGCGCCAGCGGAGGACAGGGTGAGACCCAGTTCTTC